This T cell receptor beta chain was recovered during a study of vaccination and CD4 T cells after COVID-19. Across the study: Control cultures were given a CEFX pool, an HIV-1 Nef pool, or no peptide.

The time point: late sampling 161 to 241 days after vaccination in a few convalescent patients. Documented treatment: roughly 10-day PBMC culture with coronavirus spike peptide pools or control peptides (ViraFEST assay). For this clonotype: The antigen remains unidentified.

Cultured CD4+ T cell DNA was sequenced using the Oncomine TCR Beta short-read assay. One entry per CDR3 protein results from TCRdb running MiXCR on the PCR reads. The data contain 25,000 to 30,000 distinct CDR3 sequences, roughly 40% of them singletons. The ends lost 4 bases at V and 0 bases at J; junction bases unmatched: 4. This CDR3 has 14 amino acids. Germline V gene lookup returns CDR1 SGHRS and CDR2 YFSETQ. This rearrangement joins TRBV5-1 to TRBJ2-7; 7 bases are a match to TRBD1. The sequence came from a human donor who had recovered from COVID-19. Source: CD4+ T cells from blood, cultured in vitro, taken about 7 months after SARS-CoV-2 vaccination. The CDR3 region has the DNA TGCGCCAGCAGCGTACAGGGGTCCTCCTACGAGCAGTACTTC. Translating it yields CASSVQGSSYEQYF. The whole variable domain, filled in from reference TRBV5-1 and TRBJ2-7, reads KAGVTQTPRYLIKTRGQQVTLSCSPISGHRSVSWYQQTPGQGLQFLFEYFSETQRNKGNFPGRFSGRQFSNSRSEMNVSTLELGDSALYLCASSVQGSSYEQYFGPGTRLTVT.